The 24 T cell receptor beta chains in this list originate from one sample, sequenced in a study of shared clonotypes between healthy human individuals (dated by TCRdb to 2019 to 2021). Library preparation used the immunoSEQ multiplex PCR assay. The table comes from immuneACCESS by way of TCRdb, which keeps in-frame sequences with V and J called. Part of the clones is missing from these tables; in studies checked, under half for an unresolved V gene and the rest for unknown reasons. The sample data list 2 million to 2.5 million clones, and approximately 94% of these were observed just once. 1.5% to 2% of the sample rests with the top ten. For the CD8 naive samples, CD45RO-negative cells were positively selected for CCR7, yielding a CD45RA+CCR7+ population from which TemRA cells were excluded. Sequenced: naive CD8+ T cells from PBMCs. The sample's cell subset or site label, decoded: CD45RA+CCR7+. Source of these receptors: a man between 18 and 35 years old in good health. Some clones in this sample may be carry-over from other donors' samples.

The CDR3 spells CASSPASRSSYNEQFF. In DNA, the CDR3 is TGCGCCAGCAGCCCGGCTAGCCGGAGCTCCTACAATGAGCAGTTCTTC. This chain joins TRBV4-3 and TRBJ2-1; tentative D call: TRBD2 (5 bases). The CDR3 spans 16 residues. Trimming removed 4 bases at V and 0 bases at J, with 13 bases between. Germline loops: CDR1 LGHNA, CDR2 YSLEER.

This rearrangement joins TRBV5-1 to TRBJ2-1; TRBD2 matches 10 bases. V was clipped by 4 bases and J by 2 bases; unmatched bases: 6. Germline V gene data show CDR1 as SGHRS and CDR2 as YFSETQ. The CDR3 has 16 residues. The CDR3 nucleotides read TGCGCCAGCAGCCGTGTAAGCGGGAGGGCCTACAATGAGCAGTTCTTC. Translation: CASSRVSGRAYNEQFF.

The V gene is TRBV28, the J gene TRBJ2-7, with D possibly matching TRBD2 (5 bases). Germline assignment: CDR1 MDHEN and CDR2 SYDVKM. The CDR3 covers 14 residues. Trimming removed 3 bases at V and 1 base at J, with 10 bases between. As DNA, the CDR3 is TGTGCCAGCAGTTTCCTGGAGCGGTCCTACGAGCAGTACTTC. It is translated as CASSFLERSYEQYF.

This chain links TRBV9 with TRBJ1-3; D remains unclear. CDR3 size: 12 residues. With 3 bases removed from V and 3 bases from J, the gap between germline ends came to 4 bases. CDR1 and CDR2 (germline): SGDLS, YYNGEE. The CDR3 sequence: CASSGDGNTIYF. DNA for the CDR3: TGTGCCAGCAGCGGAGATGGAAACACCATATATTTT.

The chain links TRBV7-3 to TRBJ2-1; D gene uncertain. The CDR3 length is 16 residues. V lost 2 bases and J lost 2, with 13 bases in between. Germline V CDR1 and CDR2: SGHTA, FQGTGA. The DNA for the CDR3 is TGTGCCAGCAGCTTATCTTGGGTCAGCCCCTACAATGAGCAGTTCTTC. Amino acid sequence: CASSLSWVSPYNEQFF.

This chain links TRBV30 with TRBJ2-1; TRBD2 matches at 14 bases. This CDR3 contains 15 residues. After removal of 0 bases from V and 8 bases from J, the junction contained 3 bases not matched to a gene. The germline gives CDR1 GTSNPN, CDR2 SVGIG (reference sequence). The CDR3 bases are TGTGCCTGGAGTGTAAGACTAGCGGGAGGGTATGAGCAGTTCTTC. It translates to CAWSVRLAGGYEQFF.

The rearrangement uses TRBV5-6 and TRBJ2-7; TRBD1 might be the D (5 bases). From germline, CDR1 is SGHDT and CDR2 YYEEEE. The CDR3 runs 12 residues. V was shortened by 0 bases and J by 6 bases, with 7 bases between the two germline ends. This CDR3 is CASSLGGFEQYF. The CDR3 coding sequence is TGTGCCAGCAGCTTGGGGGGCTTCGAGCAGTACTTC.

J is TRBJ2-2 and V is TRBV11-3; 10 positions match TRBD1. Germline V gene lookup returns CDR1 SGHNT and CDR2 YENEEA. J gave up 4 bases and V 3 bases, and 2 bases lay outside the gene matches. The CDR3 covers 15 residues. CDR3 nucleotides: TGTGCCAGCAGCTTGAGGACAGGGGGCACCGGGGAGCTGTTTTTT. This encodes CASSLRTGGTGELFF.

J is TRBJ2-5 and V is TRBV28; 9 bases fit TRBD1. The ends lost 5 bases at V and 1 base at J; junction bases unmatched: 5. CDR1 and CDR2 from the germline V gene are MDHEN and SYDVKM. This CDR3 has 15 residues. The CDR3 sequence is CASSLGQGPQETQYF. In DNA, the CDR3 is TGTGCCAGCAGTCTCGGACAGGGGCCCCAAGAGACCCAGTACTTC.

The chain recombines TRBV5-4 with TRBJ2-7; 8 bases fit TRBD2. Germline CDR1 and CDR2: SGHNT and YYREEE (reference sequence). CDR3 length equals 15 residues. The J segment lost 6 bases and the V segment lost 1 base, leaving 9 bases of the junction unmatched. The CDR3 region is CASSLTARGRSEQYF. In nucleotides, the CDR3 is TGTGCCAGCAGCTTGACGGCTCGCGGGAGGAGCGAGCAGTACTTC.

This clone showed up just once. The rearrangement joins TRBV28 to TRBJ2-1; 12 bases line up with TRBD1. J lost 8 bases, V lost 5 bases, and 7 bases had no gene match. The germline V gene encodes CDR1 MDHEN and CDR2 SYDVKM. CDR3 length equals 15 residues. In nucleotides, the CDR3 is TGTGCCAGCAGTACTACCGGGACAGGGGGCTATGAGCAGTTCTTC. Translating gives CASSTTGTGGYEQFF.

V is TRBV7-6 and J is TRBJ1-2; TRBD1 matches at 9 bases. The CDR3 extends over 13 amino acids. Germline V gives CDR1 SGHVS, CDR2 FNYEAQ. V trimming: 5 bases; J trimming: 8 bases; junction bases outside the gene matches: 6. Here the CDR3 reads CASSPDRGRGYTF. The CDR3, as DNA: TGTGCCAGCAGCCCGGACAGGGGAAGGGGCTACACCTTC.

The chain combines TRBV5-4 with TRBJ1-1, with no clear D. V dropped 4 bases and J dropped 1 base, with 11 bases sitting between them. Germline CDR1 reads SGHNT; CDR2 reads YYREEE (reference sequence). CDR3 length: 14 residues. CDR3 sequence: CASSRTGRNTEAFF. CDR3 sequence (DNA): TGTGCCAGCAGCCGTACCGGGAGGAACACTGAAGCTTTCTTT.

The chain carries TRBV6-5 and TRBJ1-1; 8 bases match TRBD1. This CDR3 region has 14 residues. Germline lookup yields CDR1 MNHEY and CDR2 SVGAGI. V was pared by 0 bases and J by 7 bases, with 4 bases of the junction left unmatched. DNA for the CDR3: TGTGCCAGCAGTTACTCGAGAACAGGGGGTGAAGCTTTCTTT. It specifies CASSYSRTGGEAFF.

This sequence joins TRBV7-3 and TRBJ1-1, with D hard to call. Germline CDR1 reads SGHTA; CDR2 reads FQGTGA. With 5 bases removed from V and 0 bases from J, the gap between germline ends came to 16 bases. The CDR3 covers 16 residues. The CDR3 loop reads CASSHIRKNLNTEAFF. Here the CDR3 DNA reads TGTGCCAGCAGCCATATTAGGAAAAACTTGAACACTGAAGCTTTCTTT.

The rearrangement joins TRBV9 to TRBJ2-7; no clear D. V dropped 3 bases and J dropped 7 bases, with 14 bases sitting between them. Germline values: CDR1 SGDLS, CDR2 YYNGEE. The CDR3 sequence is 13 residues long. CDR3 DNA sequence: TGTGCCAGCAGCGCGGGCCGAGCTGTAGAGCAGTACTTC. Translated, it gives CASSAGRAVEQYF.

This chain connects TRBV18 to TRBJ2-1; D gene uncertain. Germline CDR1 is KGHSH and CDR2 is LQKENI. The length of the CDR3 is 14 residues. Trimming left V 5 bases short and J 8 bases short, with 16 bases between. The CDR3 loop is CASSTDPVGDEQFF. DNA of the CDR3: TGTGCCAGCTCAACGGATCCAGTTGGGGATGAGCAGTTCTTC. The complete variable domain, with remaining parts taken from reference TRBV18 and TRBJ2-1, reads NAGVMQNPRHLVRRRGQEARLRCSPMKGHSHVYWYRQLPEEGLKFMVYLQKENIIDESGMPKERFSAEFPKEGPSILRIQQVVRGDSAAYFCASSTDPVGDEQFFGPGTRLTVL.

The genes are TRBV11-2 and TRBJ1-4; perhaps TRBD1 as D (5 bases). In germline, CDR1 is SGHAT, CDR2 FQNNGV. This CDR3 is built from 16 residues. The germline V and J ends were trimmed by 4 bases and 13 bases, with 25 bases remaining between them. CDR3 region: CASSSDPGLLDRGLFF. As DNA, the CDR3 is TGTGCCAGCAGCTCCGATCCGGGACTGCTTGATAGGGGACTGTTTTTT.

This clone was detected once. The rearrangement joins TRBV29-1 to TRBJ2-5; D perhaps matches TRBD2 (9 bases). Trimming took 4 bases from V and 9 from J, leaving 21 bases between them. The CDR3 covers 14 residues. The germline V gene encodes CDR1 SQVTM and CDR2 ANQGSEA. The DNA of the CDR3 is TGCAGCGTTGTCCAGGGGGCTAGCGGGGTTGCCCAGTACTTC. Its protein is CSVVQGASGVAQYF.

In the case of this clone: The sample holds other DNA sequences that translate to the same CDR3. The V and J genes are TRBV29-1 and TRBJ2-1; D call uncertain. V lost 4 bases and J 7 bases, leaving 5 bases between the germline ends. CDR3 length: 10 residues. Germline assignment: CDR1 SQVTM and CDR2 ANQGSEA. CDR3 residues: CSVVGNEQFF. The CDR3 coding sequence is TGCAGCGTTGTGGGAAATGAGCAGTTCTTC.

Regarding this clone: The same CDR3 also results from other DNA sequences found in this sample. CDR3 in DNA: TGCGCCAGCAGCCAAGTGGGAGGGTCTGGGGCCAACGTCCTGACTTTC. Translation gives CASSQVGGSGANVLTF. The rearrangement links TRBV4-1 to TRBJ2-6; 7 bases agree with TRBD2. Germline V lookup: CDR1 MGHRA, CDR2 YSYEKL. J was trimmed by 1 base and V by 1 base; bases with no gene match: 1. This CDR3 region has 16 residues.

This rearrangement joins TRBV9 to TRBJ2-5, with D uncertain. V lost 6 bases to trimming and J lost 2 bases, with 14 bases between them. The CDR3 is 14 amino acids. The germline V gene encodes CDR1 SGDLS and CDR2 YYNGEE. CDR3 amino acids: CASTPRALQETQYF. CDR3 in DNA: TGTGCCAGCACCCCACGGGCTCTTCAAGAGACCCAGTACTTC.

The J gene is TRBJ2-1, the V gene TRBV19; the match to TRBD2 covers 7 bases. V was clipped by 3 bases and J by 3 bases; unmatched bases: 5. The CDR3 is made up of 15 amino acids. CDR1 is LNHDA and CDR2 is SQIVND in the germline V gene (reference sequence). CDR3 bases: TGTGCCAGTAGTATGGGGCTAGCGGTCTACAATGAGCAGTTCTTC. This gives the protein CASSMGLAVYNEQFF.

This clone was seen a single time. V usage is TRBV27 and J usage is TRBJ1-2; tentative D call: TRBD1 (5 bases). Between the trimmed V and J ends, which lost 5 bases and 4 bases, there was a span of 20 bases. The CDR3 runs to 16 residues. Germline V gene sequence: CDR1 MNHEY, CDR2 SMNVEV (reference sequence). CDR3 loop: CASSHLPSGPSYGYTF. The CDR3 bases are TGTGCCAGCAGTCACCTCCCATCAGGGCCCTCCTATGGCTACACCTTC.